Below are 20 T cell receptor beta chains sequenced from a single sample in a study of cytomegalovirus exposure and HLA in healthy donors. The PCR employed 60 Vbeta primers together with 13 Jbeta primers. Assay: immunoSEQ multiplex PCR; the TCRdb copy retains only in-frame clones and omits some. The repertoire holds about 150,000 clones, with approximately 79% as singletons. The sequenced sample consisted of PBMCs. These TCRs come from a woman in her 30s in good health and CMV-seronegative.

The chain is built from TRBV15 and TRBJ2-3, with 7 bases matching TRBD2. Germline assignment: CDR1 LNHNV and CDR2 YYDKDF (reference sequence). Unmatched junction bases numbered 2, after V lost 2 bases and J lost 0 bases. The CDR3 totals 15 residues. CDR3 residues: CATSRRRGSTDTQYF. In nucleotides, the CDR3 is TGTGCCACCAGCAGACGGCGGGGGAGCACAGATACGCAGTATTTT.

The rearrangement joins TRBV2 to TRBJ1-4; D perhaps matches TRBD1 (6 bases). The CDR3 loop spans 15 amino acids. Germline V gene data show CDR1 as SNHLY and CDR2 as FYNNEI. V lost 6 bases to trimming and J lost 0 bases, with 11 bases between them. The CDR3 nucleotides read TGTGCCAGCAGCGGAAACAGGGCAACTAATGAAAAACTGTTTTTT. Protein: CASSGNRATNEKLFF.

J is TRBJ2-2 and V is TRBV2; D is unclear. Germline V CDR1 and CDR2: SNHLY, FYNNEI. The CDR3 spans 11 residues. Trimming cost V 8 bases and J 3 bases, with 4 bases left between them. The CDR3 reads CASRDTGELFF. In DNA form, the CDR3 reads TGTGCCAGCCGAGACACCGGGGAGCTGTTTTTT.

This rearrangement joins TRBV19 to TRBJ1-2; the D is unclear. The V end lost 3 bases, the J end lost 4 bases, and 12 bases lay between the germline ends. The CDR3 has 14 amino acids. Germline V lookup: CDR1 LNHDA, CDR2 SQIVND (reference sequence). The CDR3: CASSMRAEIYGYTF. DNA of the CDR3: TGTGCCAGTAGTATGAGGGCGGAGATCTATGGCTACACCTTC.

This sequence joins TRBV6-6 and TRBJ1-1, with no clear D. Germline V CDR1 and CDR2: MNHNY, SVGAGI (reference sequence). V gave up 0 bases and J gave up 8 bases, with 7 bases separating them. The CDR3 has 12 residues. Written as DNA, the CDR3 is TGTGCCAGCAGTTACTCCCCCCAAGAAGCTTTCTTT. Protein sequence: CASSYSPQEAFF.

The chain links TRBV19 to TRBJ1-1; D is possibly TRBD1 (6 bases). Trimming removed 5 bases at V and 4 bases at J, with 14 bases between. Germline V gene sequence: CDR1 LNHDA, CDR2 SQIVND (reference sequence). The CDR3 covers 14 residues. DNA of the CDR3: TGTGCCAGTAGTGTCAGGGGCGGGGGCACTGAAGCTTTCTTT. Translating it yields CASSVRGGGTEAFF.

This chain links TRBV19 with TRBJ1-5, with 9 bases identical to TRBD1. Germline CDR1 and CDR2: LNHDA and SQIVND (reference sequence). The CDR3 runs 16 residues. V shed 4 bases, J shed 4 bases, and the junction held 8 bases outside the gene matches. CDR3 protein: CASSKLRDRVNQPQHF. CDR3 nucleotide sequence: TGTGCCAGTAGTAAACTCCGGGACAGGGTGAATCAGCCCCAGCATTTT.

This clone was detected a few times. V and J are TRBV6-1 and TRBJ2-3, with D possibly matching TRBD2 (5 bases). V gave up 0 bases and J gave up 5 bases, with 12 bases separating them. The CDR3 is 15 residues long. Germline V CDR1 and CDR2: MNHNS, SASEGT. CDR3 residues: CASSEAASGGDTQYF. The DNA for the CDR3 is TGTGCCAGCAGTGAAGCAGCCAGCGGAGGAGATACGCAGTATTTT.

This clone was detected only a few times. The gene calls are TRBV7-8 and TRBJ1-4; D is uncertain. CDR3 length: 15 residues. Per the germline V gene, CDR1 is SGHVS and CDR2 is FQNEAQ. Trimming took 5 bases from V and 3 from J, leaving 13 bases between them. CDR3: CASSPRVGANEKLFF. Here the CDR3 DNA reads TGTGCCAGCAGCCCTCGAGTGGGCGCTAATGAAAAACTGTTTTTT.

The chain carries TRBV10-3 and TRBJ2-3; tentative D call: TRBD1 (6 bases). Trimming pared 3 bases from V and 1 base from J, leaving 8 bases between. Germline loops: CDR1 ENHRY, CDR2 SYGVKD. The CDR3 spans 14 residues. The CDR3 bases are TGTGCCATCAGTGATAACAGGGGCACAGATACGCAGTATTTT. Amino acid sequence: CAISDNRGTDTQYF.

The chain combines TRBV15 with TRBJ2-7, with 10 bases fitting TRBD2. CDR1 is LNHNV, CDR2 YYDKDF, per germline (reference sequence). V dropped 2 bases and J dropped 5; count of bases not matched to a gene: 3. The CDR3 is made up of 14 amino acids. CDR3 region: CATSRPSGSNEQYF. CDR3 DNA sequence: TGTGCCACCAGCAGACCTAGCGGGAGTAACGAGCAGTACTTC. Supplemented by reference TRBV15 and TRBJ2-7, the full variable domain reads DAMVIQNPRYQVTQFGKPVTLSCSQTLNHNVMYWYQQKSSQAPKLLFHYYDKDFNNEADTPDNFQSRRPNTSFCFLDIRSPGLGDTAMYLCATSRPSGSNEQYFGPGTRLTVT.

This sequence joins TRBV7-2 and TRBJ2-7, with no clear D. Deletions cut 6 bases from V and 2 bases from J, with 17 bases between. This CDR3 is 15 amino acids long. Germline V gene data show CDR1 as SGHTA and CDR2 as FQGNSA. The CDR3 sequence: CASRLDTVGTYEQYF. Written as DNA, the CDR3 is TGTGCCAGCAGACTCGACACCGTTGGAACCTACGAGCAGTACTTC. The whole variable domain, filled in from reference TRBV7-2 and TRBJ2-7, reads GAGVSQSPSNKVTEKGKDVELRCDPISGHTALYWYRQSLGQGLEFLIYFQGNSAPDKSGLPSDRFSAERTGGSVSTLTIQRTQQEDSAVYLCASRLDTVGTYEQYFGPGTRLTVT.

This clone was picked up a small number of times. CDR3 in amino acids: CASSQDRDRERNTIYF. DNA for the CDR3: TGCGCCAGCAGCCAGGACCGGGACAGAGAGCGAAACACCATATATTTT. The chain uses TRBV4-1 and TRBJ1-3; 7 bases are a match to TRBD1. The CDR3 is made up of 16 amino acids. CDR1 and CDR2 from the germline V gene are MGHRA and YSYEKL. With 3 bases clipped from V and 5 bases from J, the junction kept 10 bases outside the gene matches.

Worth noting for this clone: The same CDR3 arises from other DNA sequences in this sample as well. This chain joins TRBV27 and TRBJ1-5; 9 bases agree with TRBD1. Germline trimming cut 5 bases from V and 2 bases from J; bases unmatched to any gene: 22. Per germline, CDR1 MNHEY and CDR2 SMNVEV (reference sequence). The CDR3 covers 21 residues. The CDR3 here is CASSPNIFGTGRPGRNQPQHF. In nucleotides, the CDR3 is TGTGCCAGCAGTCCCAATATTTTCGGGACAGGGAGGCCGGGTCGCAATCAGCCCCAGCATTTT.

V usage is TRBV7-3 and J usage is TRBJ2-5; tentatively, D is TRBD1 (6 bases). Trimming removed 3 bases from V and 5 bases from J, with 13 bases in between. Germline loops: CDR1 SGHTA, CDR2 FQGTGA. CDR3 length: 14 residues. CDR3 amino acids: CASSLTGWRETQYF. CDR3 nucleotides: TGTGCCAGCAGCTTGACAGGATGGCGGGAGACCCAGTACTTC.

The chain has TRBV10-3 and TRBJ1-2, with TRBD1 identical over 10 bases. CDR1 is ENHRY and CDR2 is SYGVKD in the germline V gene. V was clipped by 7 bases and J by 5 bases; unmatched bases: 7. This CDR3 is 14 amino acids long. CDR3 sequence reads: CAIMGTGVKYGYTF. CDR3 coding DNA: TGTGCCATCATGGGGACAGGGGTTAAGTATGGCTACACCTTC.

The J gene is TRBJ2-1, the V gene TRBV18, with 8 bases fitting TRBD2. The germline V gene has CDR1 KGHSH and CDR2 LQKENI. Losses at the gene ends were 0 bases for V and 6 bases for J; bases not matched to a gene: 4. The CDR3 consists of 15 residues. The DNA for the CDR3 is TGTGCCAGCTCACCACCGGGGACTAGTCGCAATGAGCAGTTCTTC. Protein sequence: CASSPPGTSRNEQFF.

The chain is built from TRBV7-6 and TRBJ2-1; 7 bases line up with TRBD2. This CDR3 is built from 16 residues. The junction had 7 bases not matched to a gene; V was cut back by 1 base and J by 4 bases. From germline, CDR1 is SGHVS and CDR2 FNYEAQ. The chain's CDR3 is CASSLVRASGYNEQFF. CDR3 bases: TGTGCCAGCAGCTTAGTACGGGCTAGCGGTTACAATGAGCAGTTCTTC.

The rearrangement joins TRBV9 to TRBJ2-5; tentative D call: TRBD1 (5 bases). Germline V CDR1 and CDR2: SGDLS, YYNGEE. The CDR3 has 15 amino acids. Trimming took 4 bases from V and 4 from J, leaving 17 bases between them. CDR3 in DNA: TGTGCCAGCAGCAGCCGGGCCAGGGCCGTAGAGACCCAGTACTTC. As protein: CASSSRARAVETQYF.

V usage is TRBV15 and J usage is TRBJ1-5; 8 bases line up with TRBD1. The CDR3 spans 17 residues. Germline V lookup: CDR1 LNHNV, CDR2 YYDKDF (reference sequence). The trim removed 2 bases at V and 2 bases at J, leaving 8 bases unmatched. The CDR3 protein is CATSRFSTGGGNQPQHF. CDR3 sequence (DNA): TGTGCCACCAGCAGATTCTCTACAGGGGGAGGCAATCAGCCCCAGCATTTT.